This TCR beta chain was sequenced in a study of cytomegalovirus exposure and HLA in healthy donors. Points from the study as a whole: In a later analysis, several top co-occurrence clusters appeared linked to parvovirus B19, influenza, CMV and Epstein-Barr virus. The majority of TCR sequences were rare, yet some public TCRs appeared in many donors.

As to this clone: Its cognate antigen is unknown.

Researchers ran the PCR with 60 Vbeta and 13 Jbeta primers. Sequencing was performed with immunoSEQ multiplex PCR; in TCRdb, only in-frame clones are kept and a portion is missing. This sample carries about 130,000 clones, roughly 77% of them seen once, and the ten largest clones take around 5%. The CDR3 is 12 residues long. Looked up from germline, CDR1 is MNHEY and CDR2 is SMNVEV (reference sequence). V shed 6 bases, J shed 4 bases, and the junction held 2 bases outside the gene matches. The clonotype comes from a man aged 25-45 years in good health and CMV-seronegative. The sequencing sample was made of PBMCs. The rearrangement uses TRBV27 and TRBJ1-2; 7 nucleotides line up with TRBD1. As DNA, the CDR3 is TGTGCCAGCAGGACAGGGTCCTATGGCTACACCTTC. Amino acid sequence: CASRTGSYGYTF.